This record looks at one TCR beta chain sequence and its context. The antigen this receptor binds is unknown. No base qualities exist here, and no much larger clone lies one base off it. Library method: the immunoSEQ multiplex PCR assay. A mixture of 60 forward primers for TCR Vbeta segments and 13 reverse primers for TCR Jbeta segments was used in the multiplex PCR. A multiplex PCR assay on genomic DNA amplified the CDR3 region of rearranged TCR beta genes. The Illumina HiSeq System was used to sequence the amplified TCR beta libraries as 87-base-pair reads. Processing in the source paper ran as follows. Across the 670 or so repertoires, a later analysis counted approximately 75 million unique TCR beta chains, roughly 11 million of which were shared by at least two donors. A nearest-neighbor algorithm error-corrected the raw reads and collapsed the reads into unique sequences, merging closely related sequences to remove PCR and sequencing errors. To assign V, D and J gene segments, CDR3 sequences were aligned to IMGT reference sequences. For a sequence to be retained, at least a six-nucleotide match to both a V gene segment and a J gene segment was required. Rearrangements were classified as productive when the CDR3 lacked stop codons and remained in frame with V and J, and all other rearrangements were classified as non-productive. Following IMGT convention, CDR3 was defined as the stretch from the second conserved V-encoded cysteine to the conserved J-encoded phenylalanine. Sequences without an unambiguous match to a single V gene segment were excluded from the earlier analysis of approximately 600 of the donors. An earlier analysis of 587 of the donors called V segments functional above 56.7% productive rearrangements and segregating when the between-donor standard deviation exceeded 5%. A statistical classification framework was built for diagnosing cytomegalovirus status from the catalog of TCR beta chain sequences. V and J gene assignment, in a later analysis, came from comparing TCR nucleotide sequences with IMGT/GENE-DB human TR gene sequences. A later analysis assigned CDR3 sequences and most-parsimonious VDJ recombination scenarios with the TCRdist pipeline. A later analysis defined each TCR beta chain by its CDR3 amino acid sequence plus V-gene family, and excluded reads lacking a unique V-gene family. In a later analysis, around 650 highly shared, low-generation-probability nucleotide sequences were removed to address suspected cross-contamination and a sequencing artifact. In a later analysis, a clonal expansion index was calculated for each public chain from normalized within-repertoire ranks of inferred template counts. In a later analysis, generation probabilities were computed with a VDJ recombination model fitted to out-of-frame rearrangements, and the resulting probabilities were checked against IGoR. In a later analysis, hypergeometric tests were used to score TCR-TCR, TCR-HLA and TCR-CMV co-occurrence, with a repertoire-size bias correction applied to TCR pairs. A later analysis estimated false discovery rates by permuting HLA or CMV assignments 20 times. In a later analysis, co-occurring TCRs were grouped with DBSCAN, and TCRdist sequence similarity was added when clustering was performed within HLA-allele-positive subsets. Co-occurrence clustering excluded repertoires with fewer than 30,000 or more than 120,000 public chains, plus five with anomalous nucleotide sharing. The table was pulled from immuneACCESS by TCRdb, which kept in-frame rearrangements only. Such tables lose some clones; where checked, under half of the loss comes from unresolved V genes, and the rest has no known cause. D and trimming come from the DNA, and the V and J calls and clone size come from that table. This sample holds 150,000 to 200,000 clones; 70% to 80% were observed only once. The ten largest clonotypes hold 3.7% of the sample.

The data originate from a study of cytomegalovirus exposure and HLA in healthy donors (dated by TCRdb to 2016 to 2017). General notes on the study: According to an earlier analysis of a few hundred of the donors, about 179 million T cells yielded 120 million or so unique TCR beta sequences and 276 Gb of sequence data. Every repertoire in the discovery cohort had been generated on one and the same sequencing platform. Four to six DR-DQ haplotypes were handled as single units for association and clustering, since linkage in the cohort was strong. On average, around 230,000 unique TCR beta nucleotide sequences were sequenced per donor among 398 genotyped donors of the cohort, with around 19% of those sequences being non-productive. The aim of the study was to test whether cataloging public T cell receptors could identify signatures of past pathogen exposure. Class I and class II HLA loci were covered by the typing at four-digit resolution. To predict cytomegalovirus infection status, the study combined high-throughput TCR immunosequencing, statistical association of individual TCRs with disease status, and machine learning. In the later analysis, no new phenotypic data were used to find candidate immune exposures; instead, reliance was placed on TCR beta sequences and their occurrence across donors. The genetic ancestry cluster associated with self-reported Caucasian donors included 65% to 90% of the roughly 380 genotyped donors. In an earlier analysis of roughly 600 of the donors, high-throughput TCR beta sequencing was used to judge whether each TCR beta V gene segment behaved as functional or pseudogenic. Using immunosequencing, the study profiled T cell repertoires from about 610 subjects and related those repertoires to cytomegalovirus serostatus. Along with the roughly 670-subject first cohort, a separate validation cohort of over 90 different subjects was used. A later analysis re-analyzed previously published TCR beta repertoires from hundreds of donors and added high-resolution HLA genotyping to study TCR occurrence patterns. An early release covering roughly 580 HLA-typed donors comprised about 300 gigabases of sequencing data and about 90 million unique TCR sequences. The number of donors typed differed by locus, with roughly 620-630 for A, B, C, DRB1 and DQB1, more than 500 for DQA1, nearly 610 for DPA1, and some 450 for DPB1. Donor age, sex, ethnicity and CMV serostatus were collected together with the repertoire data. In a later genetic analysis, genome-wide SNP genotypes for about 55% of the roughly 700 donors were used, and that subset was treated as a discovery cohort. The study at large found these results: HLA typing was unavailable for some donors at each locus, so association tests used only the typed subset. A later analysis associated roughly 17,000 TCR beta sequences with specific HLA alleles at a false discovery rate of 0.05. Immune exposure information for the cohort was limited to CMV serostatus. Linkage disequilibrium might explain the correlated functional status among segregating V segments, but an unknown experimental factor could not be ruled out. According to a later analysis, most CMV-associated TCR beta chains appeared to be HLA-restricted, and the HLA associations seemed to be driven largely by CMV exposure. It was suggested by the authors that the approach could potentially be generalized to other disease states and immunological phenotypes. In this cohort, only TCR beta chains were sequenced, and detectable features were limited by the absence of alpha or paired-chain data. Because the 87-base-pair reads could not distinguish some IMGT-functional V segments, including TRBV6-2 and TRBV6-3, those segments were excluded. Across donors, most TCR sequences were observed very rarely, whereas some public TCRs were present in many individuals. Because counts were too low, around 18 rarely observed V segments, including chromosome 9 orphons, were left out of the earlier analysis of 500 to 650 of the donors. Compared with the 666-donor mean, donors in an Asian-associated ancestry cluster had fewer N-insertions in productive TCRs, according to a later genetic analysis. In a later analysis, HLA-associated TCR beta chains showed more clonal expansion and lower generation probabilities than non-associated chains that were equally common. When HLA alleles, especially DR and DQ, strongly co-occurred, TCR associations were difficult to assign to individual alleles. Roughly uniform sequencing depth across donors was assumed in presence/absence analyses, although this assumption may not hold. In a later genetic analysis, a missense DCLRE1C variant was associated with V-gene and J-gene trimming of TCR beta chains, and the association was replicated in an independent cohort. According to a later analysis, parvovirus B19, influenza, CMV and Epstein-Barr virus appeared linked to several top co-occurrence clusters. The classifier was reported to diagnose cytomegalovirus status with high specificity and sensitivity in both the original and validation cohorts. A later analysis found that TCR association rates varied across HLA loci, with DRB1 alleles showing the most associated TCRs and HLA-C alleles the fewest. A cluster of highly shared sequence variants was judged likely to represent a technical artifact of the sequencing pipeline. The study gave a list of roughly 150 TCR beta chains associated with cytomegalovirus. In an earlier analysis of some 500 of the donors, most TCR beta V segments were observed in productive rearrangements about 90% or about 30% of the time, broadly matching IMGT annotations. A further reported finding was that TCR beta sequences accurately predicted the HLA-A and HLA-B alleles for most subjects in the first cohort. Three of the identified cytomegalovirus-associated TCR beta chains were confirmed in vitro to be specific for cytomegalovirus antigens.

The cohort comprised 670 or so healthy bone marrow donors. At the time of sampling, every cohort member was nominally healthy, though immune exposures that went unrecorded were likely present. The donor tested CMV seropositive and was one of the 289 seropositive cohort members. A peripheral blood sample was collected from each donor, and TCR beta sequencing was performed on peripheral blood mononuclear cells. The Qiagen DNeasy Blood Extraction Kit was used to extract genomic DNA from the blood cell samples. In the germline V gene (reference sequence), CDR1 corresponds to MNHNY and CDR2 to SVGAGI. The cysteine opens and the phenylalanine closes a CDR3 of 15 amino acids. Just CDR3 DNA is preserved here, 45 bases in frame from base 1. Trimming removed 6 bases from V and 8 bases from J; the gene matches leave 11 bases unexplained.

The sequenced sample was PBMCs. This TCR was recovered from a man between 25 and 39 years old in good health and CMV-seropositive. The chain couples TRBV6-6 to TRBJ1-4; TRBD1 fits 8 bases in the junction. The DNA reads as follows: TGTGCCAGCAGCAGAGACAGGGGAATAGTCGAAAAACTGTTTTTT. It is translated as CASSRDRGIVEKLFF.